This note documents a single T cell receptor beta chain sequence. The target antigen is unknown. The record originates from a study of T cell responses to AZD1222 COVID-19 vaccine. Libraries were prepared by immunoSEQ multiplex PCR; TCRdb keeps only in-frame clonotypes and omits some of them. The table records approximately 150,000 clones, 88% of them present only once. The CDR3 runs 14 residues. CDR1 and CDR2 from the germline V gene are SGHTA and FQGTGA. V was trimmed by 5 bases and J by 6 bases, leaving 14 bases between them. Overall study findings and caveats: When two AZD1222 doses had been given, Spike-specific TCR breadth and depth rose. At study baseline, merely over 5 AZD1222 recipients were seropositive. Spike was spanned by vaccine-associated CD4 TCRs, with dominance at 160-218 and 743-854.

This specimen was peripheral blood, taken 28 days after the second dose of the MenACWY control vaccine. The sequence was collected from an adult who received the MenACWY meningococcal vaccine as a control. This chain joins TRBV7-3 and TRBJ2-1; tentative D call: TRBD1 (5 bases). CDR3 loop: CASSPGGRGNEQFF. CDR3 DNA sequence: TGTGCCAGCAGCCCCGGTGGAAGGGGCAATGAGCAGTTCTTC.